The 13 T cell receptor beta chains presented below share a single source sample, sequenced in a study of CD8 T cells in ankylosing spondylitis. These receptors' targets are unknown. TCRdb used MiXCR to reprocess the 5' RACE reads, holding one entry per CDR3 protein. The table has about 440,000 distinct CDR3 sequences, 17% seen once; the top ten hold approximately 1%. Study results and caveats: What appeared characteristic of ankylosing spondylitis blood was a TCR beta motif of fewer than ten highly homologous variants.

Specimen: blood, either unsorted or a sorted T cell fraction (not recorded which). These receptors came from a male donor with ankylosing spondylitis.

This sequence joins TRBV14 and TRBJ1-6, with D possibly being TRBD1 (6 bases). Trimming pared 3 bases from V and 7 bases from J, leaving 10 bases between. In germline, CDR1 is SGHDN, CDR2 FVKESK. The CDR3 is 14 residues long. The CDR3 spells CASSHWDKNSPLHF. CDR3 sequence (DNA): TGTGCCAGCAGCCATTGGGACAAGAATTCACCCCTCCACTTT.

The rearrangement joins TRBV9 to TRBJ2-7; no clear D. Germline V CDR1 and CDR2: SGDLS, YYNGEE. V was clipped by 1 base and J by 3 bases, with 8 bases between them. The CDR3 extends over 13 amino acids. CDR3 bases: TGTGCCAGCAGCGTAAGCCGTTACTACGAGCAGTACTTC. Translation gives CASSVSRYYEQYF.

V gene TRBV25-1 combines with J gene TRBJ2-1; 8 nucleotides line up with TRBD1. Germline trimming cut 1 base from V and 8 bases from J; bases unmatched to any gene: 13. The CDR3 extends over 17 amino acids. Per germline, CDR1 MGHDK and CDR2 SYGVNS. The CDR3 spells CASSESGSGGALDEQFF. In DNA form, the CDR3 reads TGTGCCAGCAGTGAATCGGGGTCAGGGGGCGCTTTGGATGAGCAGTTCTTC.

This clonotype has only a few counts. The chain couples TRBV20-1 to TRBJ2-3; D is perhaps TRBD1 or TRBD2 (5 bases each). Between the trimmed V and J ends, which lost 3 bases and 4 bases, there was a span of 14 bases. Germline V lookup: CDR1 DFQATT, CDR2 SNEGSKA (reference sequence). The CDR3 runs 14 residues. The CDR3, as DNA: TGCAGTGCTAGTCCCCCTGGGGGTGCAGATACGCAGTATTTT. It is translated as CSASPPGGADTQYF.

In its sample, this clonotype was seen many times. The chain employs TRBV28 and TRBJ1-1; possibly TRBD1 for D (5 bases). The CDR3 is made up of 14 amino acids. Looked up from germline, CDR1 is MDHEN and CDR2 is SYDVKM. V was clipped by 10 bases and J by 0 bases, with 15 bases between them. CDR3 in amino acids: CATKTDGLNTEAFF. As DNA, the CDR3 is TGTGCCACCAAGACAGACGGATTGAACACTGAAGCTTTCTTT.

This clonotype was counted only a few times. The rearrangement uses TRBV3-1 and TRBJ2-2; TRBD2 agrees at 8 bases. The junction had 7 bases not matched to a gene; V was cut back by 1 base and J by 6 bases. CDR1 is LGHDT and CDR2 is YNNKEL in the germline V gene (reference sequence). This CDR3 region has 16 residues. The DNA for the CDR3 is TGTGCCAGCAGCCAAGGGACGGGAGGGCCGGCCGGGGAGCTGTTTTTT. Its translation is CASSQGTGGPAGELFF.

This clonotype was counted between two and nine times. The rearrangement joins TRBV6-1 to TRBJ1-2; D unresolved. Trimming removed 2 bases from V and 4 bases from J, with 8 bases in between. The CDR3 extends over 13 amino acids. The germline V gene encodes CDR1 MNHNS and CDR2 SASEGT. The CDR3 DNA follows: TGTGCCAGCAGTGAAAAAAGGTTCTATGGCTACACCTTC. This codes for CASSEKRFYGYTF.

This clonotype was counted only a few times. This CDR3 reads CSARDDRNTEAFF. CDR3 sequence (DNA): TGCAGTGCTAGAGACGACAGGAACACTGAAGCTTTCTTT. The chain couples TRBV20-1 to TRBJ1-1; tentatively, D is TRBD1 (5 bases). Trimming removed 0 bases from V and 1 base from J, with 6 bases in between. In germline, CDR1 is DFQATT, CDR2 SNEGSKA (reference sequence). The CDR3 totals 13 residues.

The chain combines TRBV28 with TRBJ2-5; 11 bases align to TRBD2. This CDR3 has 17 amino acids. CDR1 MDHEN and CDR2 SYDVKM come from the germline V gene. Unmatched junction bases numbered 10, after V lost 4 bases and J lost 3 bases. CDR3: CASSSPLTSGNKETQYF. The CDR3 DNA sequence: TGTGCCAGCAGTTCCCCATTGACTAGCGGGAATAAAGAGACCCAGTACTTC.

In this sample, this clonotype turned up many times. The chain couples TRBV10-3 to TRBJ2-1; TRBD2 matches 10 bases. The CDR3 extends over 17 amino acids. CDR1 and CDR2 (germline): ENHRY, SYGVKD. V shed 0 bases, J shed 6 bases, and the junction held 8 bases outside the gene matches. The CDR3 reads CAISESKVAGGPNEQFF. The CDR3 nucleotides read TGTGCCATCAGTGAGTCGAAGGTAGCGGGGGGCCCCAATGAGCAGTTCTTC.

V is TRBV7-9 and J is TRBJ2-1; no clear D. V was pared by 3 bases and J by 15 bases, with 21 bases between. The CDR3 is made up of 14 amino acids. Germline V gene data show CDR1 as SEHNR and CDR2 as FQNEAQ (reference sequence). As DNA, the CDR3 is TGTGCCAGCAGCTTCCTTGCGACGACTGGGGTTCTGTTCTTC. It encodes CASSFLATTGVLFF.

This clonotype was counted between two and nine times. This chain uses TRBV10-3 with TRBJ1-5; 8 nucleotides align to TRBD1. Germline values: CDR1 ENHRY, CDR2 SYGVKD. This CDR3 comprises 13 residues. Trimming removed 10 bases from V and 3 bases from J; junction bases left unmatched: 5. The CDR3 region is CATSTGDNQPQHF. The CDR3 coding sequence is TGTGCCACGTCGACAGGGGACAATCAGCCCCAGCATTTT.

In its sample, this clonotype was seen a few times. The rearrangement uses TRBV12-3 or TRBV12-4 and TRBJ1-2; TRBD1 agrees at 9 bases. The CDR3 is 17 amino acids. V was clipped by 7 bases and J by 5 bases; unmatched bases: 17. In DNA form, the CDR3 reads TGTGCCAGCACTATGGACAGGGGACCAGGGCGTTTTTATGGCTACACCTTC. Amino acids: CASTMDRGPGRFYGYTF.